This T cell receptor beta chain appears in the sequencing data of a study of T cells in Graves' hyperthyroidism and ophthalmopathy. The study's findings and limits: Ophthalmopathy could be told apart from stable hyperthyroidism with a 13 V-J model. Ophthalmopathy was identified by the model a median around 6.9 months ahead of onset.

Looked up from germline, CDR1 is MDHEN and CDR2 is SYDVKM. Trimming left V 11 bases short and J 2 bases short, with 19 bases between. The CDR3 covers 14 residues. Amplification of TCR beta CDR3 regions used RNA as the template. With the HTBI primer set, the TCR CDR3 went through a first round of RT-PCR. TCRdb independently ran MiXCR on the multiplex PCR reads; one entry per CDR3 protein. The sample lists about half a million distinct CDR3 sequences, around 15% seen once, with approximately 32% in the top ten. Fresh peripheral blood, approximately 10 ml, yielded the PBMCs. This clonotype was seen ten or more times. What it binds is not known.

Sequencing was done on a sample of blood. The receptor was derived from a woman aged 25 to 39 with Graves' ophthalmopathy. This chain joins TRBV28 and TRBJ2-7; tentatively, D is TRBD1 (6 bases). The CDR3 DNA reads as TGTGCCTGGGGGCTAGCTAGCTCTACCTACGAGCAGTACTTC. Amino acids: CAWGLASSTYEQYF.